The 26 T cell receptor beta chains in this list originate from one sample, sequenced in a study of shared clonotypes between healthy human individuals. Repertoires were generated with immunoSEQ multiplex PCR, while TCRdb's copy carries only in-frame clones and drops some. The table has about 2.3 million clones, 90% to 95% seen once. Sequencing was done on a sample of naive CD4+ T cells from PBMCs. Subset defined: CD45RA+ positively selected. These receptors were collected from a man younger than 35 in good health. Some clones in this sample may be carry-over from other donors' samples.

CDR3 sequence (DNA): TGTGCCAGCAGCTTAGCCCAAACTAGCGGAAGCACAGATACGCAGTATTTT. This codes for CASSLAQTSGSTDTQYF. The chain recombines TRBV7-9 with TRBJ2-3; TRBD2 matches 8 bases. The CDR3 runs to 17 residues. The germline CDR1 and CDR2 sequences are SEHNR and FQNEAQ (reference sequence). V shed 0 bases and J 0 bases; nucleotides not matched to a gene: 5.

The chain uses TRBV29-1 and TRBJ2-7; perhaps TRBD1 as D (6 bases). There are 14 residues in the CDR3. The germline V and J ends were trimmed by 6 bases and 2 bases, with 17 bases remaining between them. Germline CDR1 is SQVTM and CDR2 is ANQGSEA. The DNA for the CDR3 is TGCAGCGTAGTCCGGACAGTTACCCCCTACGAGCAGTACTTC. Residues: CSVVRTVTPYEQYF.

Remarks on this clone: An end of the junction differs from the germline gene, which may be a read error. Other DNA sequences from this sample encode an identical CDR3 as well. The chain has TRBV6-1 and TRBJ2-7; D may be TRBD1 or TRBD2 (5 bases each). Germline loops: CDR1 MNHNS, CDR2 SASEGT. The CDR3 has 15 amino acids. This chain's CDR3 is CASSERPGSSYEQYF. The CDR3 DNA reads TGTGCCAGCAGTGAACGGCCAGGGAGCTCCTACGAACAGTACTTC.

J is TRBJ2-6 and V is TRBV28; 7 nucleotides align to TRBD1. V trimming: 0 bases; J trimming: 4 bases; junction bases outside the gene matches: 3. The CDR3 sequence is 16 residues long. Germline V CDR1 and CDR2: MDHEN, SYDVKM. CDR3 sequence reads: CASSLWGTVGANVLTF. CDR3 coding DNA: TGTGCCAGCAGTTTATGGGGGACAGTGGGGGCCAACGTCCTGACTTTC. The complete variable domain, with remaining parts taken from reference TRBV28 and TRBJ2-6, reads DVKVTQSSRYLVKRTGEKVFLECVQDMDHENMFWYRQDPGLGLRLIYFSYDVKMKEKGDIPEGYSVSREKKERFSLILESASTNQTSMYLCASSLWGTVGANVLTFGAGSRLTVL.

V and J are TRBV27 and TRBJ1-3; 7 bases fit TRBD1. The CDR3 has 15 residues. Germline V gives CDR1 MNHEY, CDR2 SMNVEV (reference sequence). Trimming cost V 4 bases and J 3 bases; bases outside gene matches: 6. CDR3 loop: CASSSKGAFGNTIYF. Here the CDR3 DNA reads TGTGCCAGCAGTTCAAAGGGGGCGTTTGGAAACACCATATATTTT.

This chain connects TRBV15 to TRBJ1-3; TRBD1 might be the D (5 bases). CDR1 and CDR2 (germline): LNHNV, YYDKDF (reference sequence). V was trimmed by 6 bases and J by 3 bases, leaving 15 bases between them. This CDR3 contains 15 residues. Written as DNA, the CDR3 is TGTGCCACCAGAGGGACTTCCACTTATGGAAACACCATATATTTT. This gives the protein CATRGTSTYGNTIYF.

Notes on this clone: This same CDR3 is encoded by further DNA sequences in the sample. The V gene is TRBV18, the J gene TRBJ1-5, with D possibly being TRBD1 (6 bases). The V gene's germline CDR1 is KGHSH and CDR2 LQKENI. Trimming left V 2 bases short and J 7 bases short, with 9 bases between. The CDR3 runs to 13 residues. CDR3 region: CASSPGGGQPQHF. In DNA form, the CDR3 reads TGTGCCAGCTCACCAGGGGGCGGACAGCCCCAGCATTTT. Looking up the rest from reference TRBV18 and TRBJ1-5 gives the full variable domain: NAGVMQNPRHLVRRRGQEARLRCSPMKGHSHVYWYRQLPEEGLKFMVYLQKENIIDESGMPKERFSAEFPKEGPSILRIQQVVRGDSAAYFCASSPGGGQPQHFGDGTRLSIL.

This rearrangement joins TRBV7-6 to TRBJ2-3; D may match TRBD1 or TRBD2 (6 bases each). The CDR3 is 16 residues long. Trimming took 5 bases from V and 2 from J, leaving 17 bases between them. CDR1 SGHVS and CDR2 FNYEAQ come from the germline V gene. The CDR3: CASSLSQGTLTDTQYF. The CDR3 region has the DNA TGTGCCAGCAGCCTGAGCCAGGGGACTCTCACAGATACGCAGTATTTT.

This rearrangement joins TRBV11-2 to TRBJ1-4; D possibly corresponds to TRBD1 (6 bases). The CDR3 has 14 residues. Trimming cost V 5 bases and J 4 bases, with 11 bases left between them. Germline-derived CDR1 and CDR2 are SGHAT and FQNNGV. This chain's CDR3 is CASSLDRFNEKLFF. Here the CDR3 DNA reads TGTGCCAGCAGCCTCGACAGGTTTAATGAAAAACTGTTTTTT.

The table lists this clone with a count of one. V usage is TRBV6-5 and J usage is TRBJ2-3; 7 bases align to TRBD1. Trimming cost V 6 bases and J 0 bases; bases outside gene matches: 3. The CDR3 length is 14 residues. Germline V lookup: CDR1 MNHEY, CDR2 SVGAGI. The CDR3 nucleotides read TGTGCCAGCAGGCCACAGGGGAGCACAGATACGCAGTATTTT. Residues: CASRPQGSTDTQYF.

The gene calls are TRBV6-4 and TRBJ2-7; D possibly corresponds to TRBD1 (5 bases). The CDR3 runs to 20 residues. V dropped 7 bases and J dropped 4 bases, with 35 bases sitting between them. Germline loops: CDR1 MRHNA, CDR2 SNTAGT. CDR3 loop: CASTRRPGHAPAGADYEQYF. For the CDR3, the DNA is TGTGCCAGCACCCGGCGGCCAGGACATGCCCCCGCTGGGGCTGATTACGAGCAGTACTTC.

Concerning this clone itself: Distinct nucleotide sequences in the sample also encode this CDR3. This rearrangement joins TRBV11-2 to TRBJ1-2, with D possibly matching TRBD1 (6 bases). Germline assignment: CDR1 SGHAT and CDR2 FQNNGV. The V end was cut by 4 bases, the J end by 3 bases, with 9 bases between. The CDR3 contains 13 residues. CDR3 protein: CASSSDRDYGYTF. CDR3 nucleotide sequence: TGTGCCAGCAGCTCGGACAGAGACTATGGCTACACCTTC.

The chain joins TRBV7-9 to TRBJ1-2; D is perhaps TRBD1 (6 bases). The V end lost 5 bases, the J end lost 7 bases, and 14 bases lay between the germline ends. Germline CDR1 is SEHNR and CDR2 is FQNEAQ (reference sequence). This CDR3 contains 13 residues. DNA for the CDR3: TGTGCCAGCAGCCCAACAGGGAATCTTGGCTACACCTTC. It is translated as CASSPTGNLGYTF.

This clone was counted once. J is TRBJ1-5 and V is TRBV7-2; D gene ambiguous. V lost 2 bases and J 6 bases, leaving 5 bases between the germline ends. Germline V gene sequence: CDR1 SGHTA, CDR2 FQGNSA. The CDR3 contains 12 residues. DNA for the CDR3: TGTGCCAGCAGCTTAATTGGTCAGCCCCAGCATTTT. This sequence encodes CASSLIGQPQHF.

The chain joins TRBV6-1 to TRBJ1-6, with D unclear. Trimming took 2 bases from V and 7 from J, leaving 6 bases between them. CDR1 and CDR2 (germline): MNHNS, SASEGT. This CDR3 has 13 amino acids. The CDR3 region is CASSELGNSPLHF. The DNA for the CDR3 is TGTGCCAGCAGTGAACTAGGCAATTCACCCCTCCACTTT.

The rearrangement joins TRBV10-3 to TRBJ2-1; TRBD1 matches at 8 bases. V was pared by 9 bases and J by 8 bases, with 9 bases of the junction left unmatched. Germline V CDR1 and CDR2: ENHRY, SYGVKD. CDR3 length equals 13 residues. Here the CDR3 reads CAITGTGGDEQFF. The DNA of the CDR3 is TGTGCCATAACCGGGACAGGCGGTGATGAGCAGTTCTTC.

This clone was counted a single time. The chain carries TRBV30 and TRBJ2-7, with 13 bases aligning to TRBD2. Unmatched junction bases numbered 19, after V lost 5 bases and J lost 0 bases. The V gene's germline CDR1 is GTSNPN and CDR2 SVGIG (reference sequence). The CDR3 is 20 residues long. CDR3 DNA sequence: TGTGCCTGGTTAGGGACTAGCGGGACCCACCATACCTCAGTCTCCTACGAGCAGTACTTC. Amino acids: CAWLGTSGTHHTSVSYEQYF.

This chain joins TRBV30 and TRBJ1-5; the D gene is possibly TRBD1 (6 bases). CDR3 length: 13 residues. The germline CDR1 and CDR2 sequences are GTSNPN and SVGIG (reference sequence). V was clipped by 4 bases and J by 2 bases, with 9 bases between them. In DNA, the CDR3 is TGTGCCTGGAAGGGGGACGGCAATCAGCCCCAGCATTTT. Amino acids: CAWKGDGNQPQHF.

The chain employs TRBV5-1 and TRBJ2-7, with D hard to call. V dropped 0 bases and J dropped 3 bases, with 7 bases sitting between them. This CDR3 is 13 amino acids long. CDR1 SGHRS and CDR2 YFSETQ come from the germline V gene. CDR3 residues: CASSLAVRYEQYF. CDR3 coding DNA: TGCGCCAGCAGCTTGGCGGTGCGCTACGAGCAGTACTTC. Together with reference TRBV5-1 and TRBJ2-7, the CDR3 gives the full variable domain: KAGVTQTPRYLIKTRGQQVTLSCSPISGHRSVSWYQQTPGQGLQFLFEYFSETQRNKGNFPGRFSGRQFSNSRSEMNVSTLELGDSALYLCASSLAVRYEQYFGPGTRLTVT.

As for this clone: The sample contains more than one DNA sequence encoding this CDR3. V usage is TRBV18 and J usage is TRBJ2-2; D is unclear. Germline-derived CDR1 and CDR2 are KGHSH and LQKENI. Between the trimmed V and J ends, which lost 2 bases and 5 bases, there was a span of 3 bases. This CDR3 comprises 12 residues. The CDR3 is CASSPMTGELFF. CDR3 coding DNA: TGTGCCAGCTCACCAATGACCGGGGAGCTGTTTTTT.

The chain recombines TRBV28 with TRBJ2-5, with TRBD1 matching 7 bases. CDR1 is MDHEN, CDR2 SYDVKM, per germline. CDR3 size: 16 residues. V was clipped by 5 bases and J by 1 base; unmatched bases: 10. The CDR3 nucleotides read TGTGCCAGCAGTCGGGACAGACGAGGCACCCAAGAGACCCAGTACTTC. Translating gives CASSRDRRGTQETQYF.

Only a few counts were recorded for this clone. Other DNA sequences in the same sample also yield this CDR3. This chain uses TRBV5-4 with TRBJ2-5, with 8 bases lining up with TRBD1. CDR1 is SGHNT and CDR2 is YYREEE in the germline V gene (reference sequence). The CDR3 covers 14 residues. V lost 3 bases and J lost 2; bases outside the gene matches: 3. CDR3 amino acids: CASSSGQGQETQYF. The DNA of the CDR3 is TGTGCCAGCAGCTCCGGACAGGGTCAAGAGACCCAGTACTTC.

This clone turned up a few times. V gene TRBV7-8 combines with J gene TRBJ1-5; D call uncertain. The CDR3 runs to 13 residues. Germline-derived CDR1 and CDR2 are SGHVS and FQNEAQ. V was shortened by 5 bases and J by 6 bases, with 11 bases between the two germline ends. Written as DNA, the CDR3 is TGTGCCAGCAGCACCATCCCAGGTCAGCCCCAGCATTTT. Protein product: CASSTIPGQPQHF.

The V call is TRBV19, the J call TRBJ2-7; D possibly corresponds to TRBD2 (5 bases). The germline gives CDR1 LNHDA, CDR2 SQIVND (reference sequence). The germline V and J ends were trimmed by 9 bases and 1 base, with 19 bases remaining between them. The CDR3 has 15 amino acids. CDR3 amino acids: CASTGNQAGSYEQYF. The CDR3 region has the DNA TGTGCCAGCACCGGCAATCAGGCGGGTTCCTACGAGCAGTACTTC. Supplemented by reference TRBV19 and TRBJ2-7, the full variable domain reads DGGITQSPKYLFRKEGQNVTLSCEQNLNHDAMYWYRQDPGQGLRLIYYSQIVNDFQKGDIAEGYSVSREKKESFPLTVTSAQKNPTAFYLCASTGNQAGSYEQYFGPGTRLTVT.

The V gene is TRBV11-2, the J gene TRBJ2-7, with D possibly being TRBD2 (6 bases). V lost 5 bases and J lost 2, with 16 bases in between. The CDR3 length is 15 residues. Germline lookup yields CDR1 SGHAT and CDR2 FQNNGV. CDR3 nucleotide sequence: TGTGCCAGCAGCCAGATGGTAGGAGGGGCCTACGAGCAGTACTTC. Amino acid sequence: CASSQMVGGAYEQYF.

The chain employs TRBV25-1 and TRBJ2-2, with D maybe TRBD1 (6 bases). CDR3 length: 16 residues. The V and J ends lost 3 bases and 6 bases respectively, with 17 bases between them. Germline V lookup: CDR1 MGHDK, CDR2 SYGVNS. DNA of the CDR3: TGTGCCAGCAGTGATACCCGGACCAGGGGTGCCGGGGAGCTGTTTTTT. This encodes CASSDTRTRGAGELFF.